The 29 T cell receptor beta chains below were found in one sample sequenced in a study of regulatory T cells in long-lasting Graves disease. Both iRepertoire HTBI primers and Arm-PCR of CDR3 regions were used to build the TCR beta libraries. Each CDR3 protein gets one entry after TCRdb re-called the multiplex PCR reads with MiXCR. The sample records hundreds of thousands of distinct CDR3 sequences, about 32% being singletons. This sample's time point: persistent/refractory GD, antithyroid drugs over 5 years with positive TRAb. Generation of the TCR library employed RNA extracted from PBMCs. Sequencing used peripheral blood mononuclear cells (PBMCs), obtained when the disease was refractory, from a patient treated with antithyroid drugs. Every receptor here comes from a female donor with Graves disease.

The CDR3 reads CASSYRDSNFFWGNTIYF. The CDR3 region has the DNA TGTGCCAGCAGTTACCGGGACAGTAATTTTTTCTGGGGAAACACCATATATTTT. The rearrangement uses TRBV6-9 and TRBJ1-3, with TRBD1 matching over 7 bases. The CDR3 loop spans 18 amino acids. CDR1 and CDR2 from the germline V gene are MNHGY and SVAAGI. V shed 3 bases, J shed 4 bases, and the junction held 15 bases outside the gene matches.

The chain is built from TRBV5-1 and TRBJ1-6; 7 bases fit TRBD1. V dropped 2 bases and J dropped 9; count of bases not matched to a gene: 11. The CDR3 extends over 16 amino acids. Germline loops: CDR1 SGHRS, CDR2 YFSETQ. CDR3 DNA: TGCGCCAGCAGCTTTGAACCACAGGGGTCTGGTTCACCCCTCCACTTT. It translates to CASSFEPQGSGSPLHF.

A few counts support this clonotype. The chain couples TRBV6-1 to TRBJ2-3; D may be TRBD1 (6 bases). Per germline, CDR1 MNHNS and CDR2 SASEGT. With 8 bases removed from V and 0 bases from J, the gap between germline ends came to 9 bases. This CDR3 is built from 13 residues. As DNA, the CDR3 is TGTGCCAGCTGGACAGCTAGCACAGATACGCAGTATTTT. Translation: CASWTASTDTQYF.

The chain has TRBV20-1 and TRBJ2-3; tentatively, D is TRBD2 (5 bases). This CDR3 has 14 amino acids. Trimming pared 3 bases from V and 4 bases from J, leaving 14 bases between. CDR1 is DFQATT, CDR2 SNEGSKA, per germline (reference sequence). CDR3 in DNA: TGCAGTGCTAGTTTAGTCCGGGGAGCAGATACGCAGTATTTT. It is translated as CSASLVRGADTQYF.

As for this clonotype: Since a much larger clone is just one base distant, this may be a read error. This sequence joins TRBV12-3 or TRBV12-4 and TRBJ1-2, with D unclear. Trimming pared 3 bases from V and 4 bases from J, leaving 9 bases between. There are 13 residues in the CDR3. CDR3 amino acids: CASSLNSPYGYTF. In DNA, the CDR3 is TGTGCCAGCAGTTTGAACAGCCCCTATGGCTACACCTTC.

Notes on this clonotype: In this CDR3 the conserved last residue, phenylalanine or tryptophan, is missing, so a read error is likely. CDR3: CASSLHGQRETQYL. CDR3 DNA sequence: TGTGCCAGCAGTTTACACGGCCAGAGAGAGACCCAGTACCTC. This sequence joins TRBV12-3 or TRBV12-4 and TRBJ2-5; D not resolved. The CDR3 runs 14 residues. The V end was cut by 2 bases, the J end by 4 bases, with 11 bases between.

This clonotype appeared a few times. V and J are TRBV3-1 and TRBJ1-1; D is uncertain. The CDR3 is made up of 13 amino acids. Trimming removed 4 bases at V and 8 bases at J, with 14 bases between. Germline CDR1 reads LGHDT; CDR2 reads YNNKEL (reference sequence). CDR3 sequence reads: CASSPPNQLEAFF. The CDR3 region has the DNA TGTGCCAGCAGCCCCCCCAACCAGTTAGAAGCTTTCTTT.

This clonotype was detected a few times. This rearrangement joins TRBV20-1 to TRBJ1-1, with D perhaps TRBD1 (5 bases). V was shortened by 4 bases and J by 5 bases, with 17 bases between the two germline ends. CDR3 length equals 14 residues. Per the germline V gene, CDR1 is DFQATT and CDR2 is SNEGSKA (reference sequence). Here the CDR3 reads CSATNRGGGTEAFF. The CDR3 nucleotides read TGCAGTGCTACCAATCGGGGGGGAGGGACTGAAGCTTTCTTT.

This clonotype was seen ten or more times. The V call is TRBV2, the J call TRBJ2-7; D uncertain. The CDR3 sequence is 12 residues long. Per the germline V gene, CDR1 is SNHLY and CDR2 is FYNNEI. Deletions cut 7 bases from V and 0 bases from J, with 7 bases between. The CDR3 protein is CASTPSSYEQYF. CDR3 DNA: TGTGCCAGCACACCCAGCTCCTACGAGCAGTACTTC.

A single count supports this clonotype. V gene TRBV25-1 combines with J gene TRBJ2-7; D ambiguous. The CDR3 covers 14 residues. The V gene's germline CDR1 is MGHDK and CDR2 SYGVNS. V lost 6 bases, J lost 2 bases, and 14 bases lay in between. DNA for the CDR3: TGTGCCAGCAGCCCCTTCACGCAGCCCTACGAGCAGTACTTC. It codes for CASSPFTQPYEQYF.

This clonotype was seen a few times. The chain combines TRBV7-3 with TRBJ2-2; TRBD2 aligns across 7 bases. This CDR3 contains 18 residues. Trimming cost V 0 bases and J 5 bases; bases outside gene matches: 12. The germline V gene encodes CDR1 SGHTA and CDR2 FQGTGA. CDR3 protein: CASSLTPSGAGVTGELFF. The DNA for the CDR3 is TGTGCCAGCAGCTTAACCCCGAGCGGGGCGGGAGTTACCGGGGAGCTGTTTTTT.

This chain connects TRBV4-1 to TRBJ1-4; the match to TRBD1 covers 8 bases. CDR1 is MGHRA and CDR2 is YSYEKL in the germline V gene. J was trimmed by 4 bases and V by 0 bases; bases with no gene match: 4. The CDR3 is 16 residues long. CDR3 sequence reads: CASSQDRGQGNEKLFF. The CDR3 bases are TGCGCCAGCAGCCAAGACAGGGGGCAAGGTAATGAAAAACTGTTTTTT.

This clonotype showed up just a few times. The chain has TRBV10-3 and TRBJ1-2, with no clear D. This CDR3 region has 14 residues. V was clipped by 0 bases and J by 2 bases, with 7 bases between them. Germline V gene data show CDR1 as ENHRY and CDR2 as SYGVKD. CDR3 amino acids: CAISESIGNYGYTF. In DNA form, the CDR3 reads TGTGCCATCAGTGAGTCGATCGGGAACTATGGCTACACCTTC.

The chain joins TRBV2 to TRBJ2-3, with 8 bases matching TRBD2. The CDR3 runs 12 residues. Germline lookup yields CDR1 SNHLY and CDR2 FYNNEI. The J segment lost 8 bases and the V segment lost 6 bases, leaving 4 bases of the junction unmatched. For the CDR3, the DNA is TGTGCCAGCAGCGGACTAGCTGGTACGCAGTATTTT. This sequence encodes CASSGLAGTQYF.

J is TRBJ2-7 and V is TRBV11-2; D possibly uses TRBD1 or TRBD2 (5 bases each). The V and J ends lost 5 bases and 3 bases respectively, with 23 bases between them. Germline assignment: CDR1 SGHAT and CDR2 FQNNGV. The CDR3 is 17 amino acids. The CDR3, as DNA: TGTGCCAGCAGCAAAACTCGCTCGGGACGGACAAACTACGAGCAGTACTTC. Amino acids: CASSKTRSGRTNYEQYF.

The chain uses TRBV9 and TRBJ2-6; maybe TRBD2 (6 bases). The CDR3 is made up of 17 amino acids. V gave up 1 base and J gave up 2 bases, with 13 bases separating them. Germline CDR1 and CDR2: SGDLS and YYNGEE. DNA of the CDR3: TGTGCCAGCAGCGTAAGTAATACGGGAGCTGGGGCCAACGTCCTGACTTTC. It specifies CASSVSNTGAGANVLTF.

The chain recombines TRBV12-3 or TRBV12-4 with TRBJ1-1; no clear D gene. Deletions cut 0 bases from V and 7 bases from J, with 12 bases between. This CDR3 region has 14 residues. The CDR3 nucleotides are TGTGCCAGCAGTTTAGCGGACGACACCTTTGAAGCTTTCTTT. Its protein is CASSLADDTFEAFF.

The gene calls are TRBV2 and TRBJ2-1; the D gene is possibly TRBD1 (5 bases). This CDR3 region has 14 residues. The germline V gene encodes CDR1 SNHLY and CDR2 FYNNEI. The V gene lost 8 bases and the J gene lost 6 bases, with 17 bases spanning the gap. CDR3 coding DNA: TGTGCCAGCCCAACGGCCAGGGAAGGCAATGAGCAGTTCTTC. This sequence encodes CASPTAREGNEQFF.

The sample holds one count of this clonotype. J is TRBJ1-3 and V is TRBV12-3 or TRBV12-4; D call uncertain. Trimming removed 6 bases from V and 2 bases from J, with 20 bases in between. This CDR3 is 17 amino acids long. The CDR3 loop is CASSPQSSGQTGNTIYF. CDR3 DNA sequence: TGTGCCAGCAGCCCCCAAAGCTCCGGGCAAACTGGAAACACCATATATTTT.

This clonotype was detected a few times. V gene TRBV12-3 or TRBV12-4 combines with J gene TRBJ1-2, with D uncertain. Trimming removed 10 bases at V and 4 bases at J, with 10 bases between. The CDR3 extends over 11 amino acids. CDR3 DNA: TGTGCCACCAGGACGGCCTATGGCTACACCTTC. This gives the protein CATRTAYGYTF.

The chain joins TRBV12-3 or TRBV12-4 to TRBJ2-5; D perhaps matches TRBD1 (6 bases). There are 15 residues in the CDR3. V shed 2 bases and J shed 7 bases, with 17 bases lying between them. CDR3 nucleotides: TGTGCCAGCAGTTTATATGGGACACCTTTTCGGACCCAGTACTTC. It translates to CASSLYGTPFRTQYF.

This clonotype was seen ten or more times. V is TRBV2 and J is TRBJ1-1; no clear D. V lost 3 bases to trimming and J lost 1 base, with 6 bases between them. Germline V gene data show CDR1 as SNHLY and CDR2 as FYNNEI. This CDR3 comprises 13 residues. The CDR3 loop is CASSDYQNTEAFF. CDR3 sequence (DNA): TGTGCCAGCAGTGATTACCAGAACACTGAAGCTTTCTTT.

There are a few counts of this clonotype. V is TRBV6-1 and J is TRBJ1-2; TRBD1 matches at 10 bases. V gave up 5 bases and J gave up 3 bases; unmatched junction bases: 6. Germline CDR1 and CDR2: MNHNS and SASEGT. The CDR3 spans 15 residues. The CDR3: CASSLRTGGHYGYTF. As DNA, the CDR3 is TGTGCCAGCAGTCTAAGGACAGGGGGGCACTATGGCTACACCTTC.

The table lists this clonotype with a few counts. The V and J genes are TRBV7-9 and TRBJ2-2, with 7 bases fitting TRBD2. The CDR3 contains 16 residues. The V gene's germline CDR1 is SEHNR and CDR2 FQNEAQ (reference sequence). V was pared by 6 bases and J by 5 bases, with 12 bases of the junction left unmatched. CDR3 loop: CASSPRLRENTGELFF. CDR3 bases: TGTGCCAGCAGTCCCCGTTTGCGGGAGAATACCGGGGAGCTGTTTTTT.

At least ten counts were recorded for this clonotype. V and J are TRBV6-1 and TRBJ1-1; 7 bases fit TRBD1. Germline V CDR1 and CDR2: MNHNS, SASEGT. The CDR3 has 14 residues. Losses at the gene ends were 6 bases for V and 1 base for J; bases not matched to a gene: 5. Here the CDR3 reads CASRTGTTNTEAFF. The CDR3, as DNA: TGTGCCAGCAGGACAGGGACCACGAACACTGAAGCTTTCTTT.

This chain links TRBV20-1 with TRBJ2-7; 8 bases match TRBD1. Per the germline V gene, CDR1 is DFQATT and CDR2 is SNEGSKA (reference sequence). CDR3 length: 14 amino acids. V dropped 1 base and J dropped 3; count of bases not matched to a gene: 5. CDR3 bases: TGCAGTGCTAGAGTGGGACAGGTCGTCTACGAGCAGTACTTC. Protein product: CSARVGQVVYEQYF.

This clonotype was seen only a few times. V usage is TRBV15 and J usage is TRBJ1-1; tentatively, D is TRBD1 (5 bases). The CDR3 extends over 13 amino acids. Trimming cost V 5 bases and J 5 bases, with 12 bases left between them. Germline lookup yields CDR1 LNHNV and CDR2 YYDKDF (reference sequence). CDR3 sequence: CATSGFRETEAFF. CDR3 nucleotide sequence: TGTGCCACCAGCGGATTCAGGGAGACTGAAGCTTTCTTT.

This clonotype was observed a handful of times. The chain couples TRBV7-2 to TRBJ2-7; D may be TRBD2 (6 bases). Germline CDR1 and CDR2: SGHTA and FQGNSA. V gave up 8 bases and J gave up 2 bases, with 13 bases separating them. This CDR3 comprises 13 residues. The CDR3 DNA follows: TGTGCCAGCCTACTTAGCGGAGCCTACGAGCAGTACTTC. Its translation is CASLLSGAYEQYF.

The V call is TRBV2, the J call TRBJ2-7; 7 bases are a match to TRBD2. The CDR3 has 14 residues. J lost 2 bases, V lost 5 bases, and 6 bases had no gene match. Germline CDR1 SNHLY, CDR2 FYNNEI. As DNA, the CDR3 is TGTGCCAGCAGTTCAGCGGGACGCCCCTACGAGCAGTACTTC. Protein sequence: CASSSAGRPYEQYF.